This T cell receptor (beta chain) was observed in a study of shared clonotypes between healthy human individuals. The repertoire was sequenced with immunoSEQ multiplex PCR; TCRdb's copy has only in-frame clones and lacks some. The sample comprises 1.6 million or so clones, 97% to 99% of which are singletons, and approximately 0.38% rests with the top ten. V was pared by 8 bases and J by 6 bases, with 13 bases between. The germline V gene encodes CDR1 MNHEY and CDR2 SMNVEV (reference sequence). The CDR3 runs to 12 residues. The receptor was derived from a man younger than 45 in good health. Sequenced: naive CD4+ T cells sorted from blood. As for subset: CD45RA+ positively selected. The J gene is TRBJ1-1, the V gene TRBV27; D is possibly TRBD1 (5 bases). This CDR3 reads CASRRGSSEAFF. For the CDR3, the DNA is TGTGCCAGCCGGCGGGGGTCGTCTGAAGCTTTCTTT.